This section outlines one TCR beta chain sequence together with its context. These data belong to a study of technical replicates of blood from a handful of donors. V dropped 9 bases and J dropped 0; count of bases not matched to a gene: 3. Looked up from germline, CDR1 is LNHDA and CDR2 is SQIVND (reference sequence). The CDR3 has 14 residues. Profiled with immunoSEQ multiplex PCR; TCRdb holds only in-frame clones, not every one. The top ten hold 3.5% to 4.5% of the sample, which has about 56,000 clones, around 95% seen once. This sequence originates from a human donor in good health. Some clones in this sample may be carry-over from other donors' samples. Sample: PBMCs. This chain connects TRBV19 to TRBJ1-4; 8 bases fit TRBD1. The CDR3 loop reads CASTQGATNEKLFF. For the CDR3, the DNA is TGTGCCAGCACACAGGGGGCAACTAATGAAAAACTGTTTTTT.